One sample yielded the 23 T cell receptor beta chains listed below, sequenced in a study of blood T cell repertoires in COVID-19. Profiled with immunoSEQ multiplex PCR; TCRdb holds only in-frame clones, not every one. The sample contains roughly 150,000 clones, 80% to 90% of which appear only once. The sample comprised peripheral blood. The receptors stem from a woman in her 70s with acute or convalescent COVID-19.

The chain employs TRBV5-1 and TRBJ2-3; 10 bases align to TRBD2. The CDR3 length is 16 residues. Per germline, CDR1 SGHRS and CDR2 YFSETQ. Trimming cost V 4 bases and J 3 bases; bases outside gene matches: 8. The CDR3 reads CASSPPLAGLTDTQYF. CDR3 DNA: TGCGCCAGCAGCCCTCCACTAGCGGGGCTAACAGATACGCAGTATTTT.

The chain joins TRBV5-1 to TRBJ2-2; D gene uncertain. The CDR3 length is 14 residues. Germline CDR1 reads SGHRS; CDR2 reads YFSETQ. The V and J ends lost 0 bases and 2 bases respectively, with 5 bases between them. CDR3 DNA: TGCGCCAGCAGCTTGGACGGTAACACCGGGGAGCTGTTTTTT. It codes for CASSLDGNTGELFF.

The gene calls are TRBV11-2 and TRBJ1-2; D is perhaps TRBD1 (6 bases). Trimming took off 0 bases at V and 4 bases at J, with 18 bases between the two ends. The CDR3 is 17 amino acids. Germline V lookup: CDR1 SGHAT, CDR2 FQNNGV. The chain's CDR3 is CASSLDIWAGEAYGYTF. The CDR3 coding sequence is TGTGCCAGCAGCTTAGATATTTGGGCAGGGGAAGCCTATGGCTACACCTTC.

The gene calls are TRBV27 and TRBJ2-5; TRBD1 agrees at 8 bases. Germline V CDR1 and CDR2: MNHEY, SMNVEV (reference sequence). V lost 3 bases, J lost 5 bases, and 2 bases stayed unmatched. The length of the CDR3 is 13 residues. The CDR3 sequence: CASSLYRGETQYF. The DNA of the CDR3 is TGTGCCAGCAGTTTGTACAGGGGGGAGACCCAGTACTTC.

The CDR3 DNA sequence: TGTGCCTGGAGGGCTATCGACAGGGCGGAAAAACTGTTTTTT. It yields the protein CAWRAIDRAEKLFF. The chain joins TRBV30 to TRBJ1-4; TRBD1 matches 7 bases. V dropped 3 bases and J dropped 8; count of bases not matched to a gene: 9. The germline gives CDR1 GTSNPN, CDR2 SVGIG (reference sequence). This CDR3 has 14 residues.

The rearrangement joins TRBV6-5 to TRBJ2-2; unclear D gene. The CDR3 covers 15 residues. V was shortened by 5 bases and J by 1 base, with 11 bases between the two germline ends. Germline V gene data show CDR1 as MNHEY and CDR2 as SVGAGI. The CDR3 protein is CASSPQSLNTGELFF. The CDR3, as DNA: TGTGCCAGCAGTCCACAGTCTCTGAACACCGGGGAGCTGTTTTTT.

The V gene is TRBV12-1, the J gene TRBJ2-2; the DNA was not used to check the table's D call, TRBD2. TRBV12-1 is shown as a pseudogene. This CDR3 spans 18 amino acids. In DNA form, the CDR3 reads TGTGCCAGCAGCTTCGCGACTAGCGGGGGCCAGAACACCGGGGAGCTGTTTTTT. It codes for CASSFATSGGQNTGELFF.

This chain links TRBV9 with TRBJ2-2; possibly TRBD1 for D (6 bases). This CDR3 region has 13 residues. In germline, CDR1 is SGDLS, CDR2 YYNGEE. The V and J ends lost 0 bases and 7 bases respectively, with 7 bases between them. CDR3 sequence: CASSVEQGGELFF. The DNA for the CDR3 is TGTGCCAGCAGCGTAGAACAGGGCGGGGAGCTGTTTTTT.

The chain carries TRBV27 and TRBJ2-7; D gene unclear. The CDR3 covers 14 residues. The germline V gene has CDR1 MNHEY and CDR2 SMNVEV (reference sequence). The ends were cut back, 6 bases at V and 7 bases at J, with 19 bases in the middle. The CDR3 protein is CASSSITGSREQYF. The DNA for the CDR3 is TGTGCCAGCAGCAGCATCACCGGGTCAAGGGAGCAGTACTTC.

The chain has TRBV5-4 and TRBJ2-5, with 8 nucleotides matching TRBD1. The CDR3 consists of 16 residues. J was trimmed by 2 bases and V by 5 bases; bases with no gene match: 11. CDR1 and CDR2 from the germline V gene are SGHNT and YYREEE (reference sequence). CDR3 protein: CASSSSYRTGQETQYF. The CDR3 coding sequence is TGTGCCAGCAGTTCGAGTTATAGGACAGGGCAAGAGACCCAGTACTTC.

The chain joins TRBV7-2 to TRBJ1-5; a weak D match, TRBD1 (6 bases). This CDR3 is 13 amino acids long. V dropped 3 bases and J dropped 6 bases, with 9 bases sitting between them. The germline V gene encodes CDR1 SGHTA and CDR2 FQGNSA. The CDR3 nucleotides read TGTGCCAGCAGCTTCCCAGGGGTTCAGCCCCAGCATTTT. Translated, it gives CASSFPGVQPQHF.

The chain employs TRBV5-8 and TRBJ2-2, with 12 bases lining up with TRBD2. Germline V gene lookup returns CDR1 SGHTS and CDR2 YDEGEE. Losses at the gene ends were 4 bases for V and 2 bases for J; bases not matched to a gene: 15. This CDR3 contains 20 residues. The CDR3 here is CASSLDRDRTSGVNTGELFF. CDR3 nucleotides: TGTGCCAGCAGCCTGGATCGGGACAGGACTAGCGGGGTCAACACCGGGGAGCTGTTTTTT. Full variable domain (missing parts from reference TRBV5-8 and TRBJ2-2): EAGVTQSPTHLIKTRGQQATLRCSPISGHTSVYWYQQALGLGLQFLLWYDEGEERNRGNFPPRFSGRQFPNYSSELNVNALELEDSALYLCASSLDRDRTSGVNTGELFFGEGSRLTVL.

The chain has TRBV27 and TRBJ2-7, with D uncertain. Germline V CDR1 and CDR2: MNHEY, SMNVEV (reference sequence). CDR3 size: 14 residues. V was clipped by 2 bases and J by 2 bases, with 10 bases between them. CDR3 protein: CASSLGPRAYEQYF. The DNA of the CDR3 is TGTGCCAGCAGTTTAGGGCCGAGAGCCTACGAGCAGTACTTC.

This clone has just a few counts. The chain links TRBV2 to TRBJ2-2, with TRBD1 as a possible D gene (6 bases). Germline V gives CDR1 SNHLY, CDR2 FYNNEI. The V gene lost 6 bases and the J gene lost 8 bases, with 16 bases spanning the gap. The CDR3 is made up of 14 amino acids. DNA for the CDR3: TGTGCCAGCAGACGAGCAGGGGCCCCAGGGGAGCTGTTTTTT. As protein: CASRRAGAPGELFF.

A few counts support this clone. The CDR3: CASIRSGVEGDTQYF. The CDR3 nucleotides are TGTGCCAGCATTAGGTCAGGGGTCGAGGGAGATACGCAGTATTTT. The chain joins TRBV2 to TRBJ2-3, with a weak D call TRBD1 (6 bases). The germline CDR1 and CDR2 sequences are SNHLY and FYNNEI. The CDR3 loop spans 15 amino acids. Trimming pared 7 bases from V and 5 bases from J, leaving 19 bases between. Complete variable domain (other parts from reference TRBV2 and TRBJ2-3): EPEVTQTPSHQVTQMGQEVILRCVPISNHLYFYWYRQILGQKVEFLVSFYNNEISEKSEIFDDQFSVERPDGSNFTLKIRSTKLEDSAMYFCASIRSGVEGDTQYFGPGTRLTVL.

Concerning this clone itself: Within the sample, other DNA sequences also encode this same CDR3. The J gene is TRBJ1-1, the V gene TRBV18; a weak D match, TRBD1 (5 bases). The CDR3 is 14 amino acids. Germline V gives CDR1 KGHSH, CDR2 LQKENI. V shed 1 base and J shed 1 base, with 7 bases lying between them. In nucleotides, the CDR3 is TGTGCCAGCTCACCACTAACAGGGAACACTGAAGCTTTCTTT. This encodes CASSPLTGNTEAFF. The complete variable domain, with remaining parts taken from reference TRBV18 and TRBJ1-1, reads NAGVMQNPRHLVRRRGQEARLRCSPMKGHSHVYWYRQLPEEGLKFMVYLQKENIIDESGMPKERFSAEFPKEGPSILRIQQVVRGDSAAYFCASSPLTGNTEAFFGQGTRLTVV.

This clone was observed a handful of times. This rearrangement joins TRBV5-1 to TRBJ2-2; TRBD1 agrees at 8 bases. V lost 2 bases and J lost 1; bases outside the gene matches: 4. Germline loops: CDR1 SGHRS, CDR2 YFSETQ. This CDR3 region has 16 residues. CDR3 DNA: TGCGCCAGCAGCTTAAACGGACAGGGGAACACCGGGGAGCTGTTTTTT. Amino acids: CASSLNGQGNTGELFF.

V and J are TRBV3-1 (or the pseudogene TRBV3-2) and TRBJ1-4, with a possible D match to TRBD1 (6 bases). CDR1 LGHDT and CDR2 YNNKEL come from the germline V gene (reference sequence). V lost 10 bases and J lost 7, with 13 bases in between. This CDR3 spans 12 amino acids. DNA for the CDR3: TGTGCCACCGGGAGGGGGGGTGAAAAACTGTTTTTT. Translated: CATGRGGEKLFF.

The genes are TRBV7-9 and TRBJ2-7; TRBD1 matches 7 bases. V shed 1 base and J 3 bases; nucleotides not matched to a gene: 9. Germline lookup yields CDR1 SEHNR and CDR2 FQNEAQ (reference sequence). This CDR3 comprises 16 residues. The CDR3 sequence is CASSLVFWDSDYEQYF. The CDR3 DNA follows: TGTGCCAGCAGCTTAGTGTTCTGGGACAGTGACTACGAGCAGTACTTC.

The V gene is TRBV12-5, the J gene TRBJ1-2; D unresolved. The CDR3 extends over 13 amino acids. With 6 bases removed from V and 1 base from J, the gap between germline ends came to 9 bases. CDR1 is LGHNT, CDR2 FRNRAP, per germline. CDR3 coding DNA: TGTGCTAGTGGCGGAGCGAATAACTATGGCTACACCTTC. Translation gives CASGGANNYGYTF. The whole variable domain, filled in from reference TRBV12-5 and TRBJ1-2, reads DARVTQTPRHKVTEMGQEVTMRCQPILGHNTVFWYRQTMMQGLELLAYFRNRAPLDDSGMPKDRFSAEMPDATLATLKIQPSEPRDSAVYFCASGGANNYGYTFGSGTRLTVV.

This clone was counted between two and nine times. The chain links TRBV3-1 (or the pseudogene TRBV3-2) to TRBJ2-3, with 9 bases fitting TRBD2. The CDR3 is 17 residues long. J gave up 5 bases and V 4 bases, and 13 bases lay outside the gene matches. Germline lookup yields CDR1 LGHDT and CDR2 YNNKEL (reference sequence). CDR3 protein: CASSLGGTSFVLDTQYF. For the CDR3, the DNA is TGTGCCAGCAGCCTTGGCGGGACTAGCTTCGTCTTAGATACGCAGTATTTT.

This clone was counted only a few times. CDR3 region: CAISEPDRGFNYGYTF. The DNA for the CDR3 is TGTGCCATCAGTGAGCCGGACAGGGGGTTCAACTATGGCTACACCTTC. This chain uses TRBV10-3 with TRBJ1-2; 10 bases are a match to TRBD1. Per the germline V gene, CDR1 is ENHRY and CDR2 is SYGVKD. V was clipped by 2 bases and J by 2 bases; unmatched bases: 5. CDR3 length: 16 amino acids.

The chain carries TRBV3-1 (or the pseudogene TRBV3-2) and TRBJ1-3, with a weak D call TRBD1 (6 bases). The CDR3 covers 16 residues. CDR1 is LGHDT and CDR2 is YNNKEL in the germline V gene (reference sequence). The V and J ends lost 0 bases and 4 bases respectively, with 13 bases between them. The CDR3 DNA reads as TGTGCCAGCAGCCAAGAAAGGACAGCGATCGGAAACACCATATATTTT. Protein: CASSQERTAIGNTIYF.